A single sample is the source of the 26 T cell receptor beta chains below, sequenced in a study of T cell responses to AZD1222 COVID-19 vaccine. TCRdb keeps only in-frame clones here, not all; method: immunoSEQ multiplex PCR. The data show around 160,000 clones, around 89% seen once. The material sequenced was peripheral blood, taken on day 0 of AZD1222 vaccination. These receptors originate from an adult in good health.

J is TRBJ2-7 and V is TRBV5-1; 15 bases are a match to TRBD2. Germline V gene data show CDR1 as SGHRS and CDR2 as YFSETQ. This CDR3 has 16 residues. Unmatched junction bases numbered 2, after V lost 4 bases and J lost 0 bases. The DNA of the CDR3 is TGCGCCAGCAGCGCGGGACTAGCGGGGGGCTCCTACGAGCAGTACTTC. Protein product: CASSAGLAGGSYEQYF.

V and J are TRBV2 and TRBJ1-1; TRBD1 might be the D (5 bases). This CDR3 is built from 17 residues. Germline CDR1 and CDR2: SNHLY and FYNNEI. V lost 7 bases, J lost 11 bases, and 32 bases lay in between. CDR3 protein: CASIPAAGYGVDKVAFF. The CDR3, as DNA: TGTGCCAGCATCCCGGCAGCGGGTTACGGGGTGGACAAGGTGGCTTTCTTT.

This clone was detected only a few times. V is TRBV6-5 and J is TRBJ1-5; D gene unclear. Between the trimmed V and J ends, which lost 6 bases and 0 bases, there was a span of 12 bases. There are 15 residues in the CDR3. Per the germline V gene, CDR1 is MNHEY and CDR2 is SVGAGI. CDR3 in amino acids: CASSQLGLSNQPQHF. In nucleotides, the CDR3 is TGTGCCAGCAGCCAGTTAGGGCTTAGCAATCAGCCCCAGCATTTT.

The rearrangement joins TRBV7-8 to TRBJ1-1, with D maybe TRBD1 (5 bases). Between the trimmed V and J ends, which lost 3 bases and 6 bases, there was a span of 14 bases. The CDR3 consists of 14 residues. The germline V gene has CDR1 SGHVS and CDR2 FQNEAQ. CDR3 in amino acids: CASSFFGGNAEAFF. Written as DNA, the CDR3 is TGTGCCAGCAGCTTTTTTGGGGGAAACGCTGAAGCTTTCTTT.

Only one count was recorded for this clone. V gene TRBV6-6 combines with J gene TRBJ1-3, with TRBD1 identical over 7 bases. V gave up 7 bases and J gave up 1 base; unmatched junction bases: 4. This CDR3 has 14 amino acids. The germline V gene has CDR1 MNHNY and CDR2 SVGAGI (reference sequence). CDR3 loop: CASINRGSGNTIYF. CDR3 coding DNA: TGTGCCAGCATTAACAGGGGTTCTGGAAACACCATATATTTT.

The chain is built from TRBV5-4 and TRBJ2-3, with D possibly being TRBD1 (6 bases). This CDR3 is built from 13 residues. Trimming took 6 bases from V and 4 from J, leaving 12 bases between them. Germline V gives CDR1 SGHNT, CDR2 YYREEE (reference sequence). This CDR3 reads CASTLQGSDTQYF. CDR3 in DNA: TGTGCCAGCACTCTACAGGGTTCAGATACGCAGTATTTT.

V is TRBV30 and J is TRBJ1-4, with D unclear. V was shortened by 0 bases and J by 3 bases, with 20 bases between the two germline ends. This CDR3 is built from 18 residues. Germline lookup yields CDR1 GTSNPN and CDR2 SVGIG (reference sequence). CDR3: CAWSVLSNYGKPNEKLFF. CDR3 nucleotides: TGTGCCTGGAGTGTACTATCGAATTATGGAAAGCCTAATGAAAAACTGTTTTTT.

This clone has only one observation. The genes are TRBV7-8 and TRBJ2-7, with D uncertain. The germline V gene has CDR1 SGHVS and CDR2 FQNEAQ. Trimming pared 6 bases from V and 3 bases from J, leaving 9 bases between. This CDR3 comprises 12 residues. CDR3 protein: CASSPTDYEQYF. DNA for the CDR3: TGTGCCAGCAGTCCTACTGACTACGAGCAGTACTTC.

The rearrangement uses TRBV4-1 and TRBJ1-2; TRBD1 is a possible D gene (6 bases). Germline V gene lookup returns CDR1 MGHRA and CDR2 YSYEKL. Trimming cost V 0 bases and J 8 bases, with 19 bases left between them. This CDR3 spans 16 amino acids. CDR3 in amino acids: CASSQEKVRGYSGYTF. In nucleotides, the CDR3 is TGCGCCAGCAGCCAAGAAAAGGTCAGGGGATACTCCGGCTACACCTTC.

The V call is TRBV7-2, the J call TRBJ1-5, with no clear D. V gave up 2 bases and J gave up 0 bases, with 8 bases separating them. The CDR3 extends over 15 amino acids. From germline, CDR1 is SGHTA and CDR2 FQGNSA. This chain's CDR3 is CASSLSVHSNQPQHF. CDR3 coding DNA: TGTGCCAGCAGCTTATCAGTACATAGCAATCAGCCCCAGCATTTT.

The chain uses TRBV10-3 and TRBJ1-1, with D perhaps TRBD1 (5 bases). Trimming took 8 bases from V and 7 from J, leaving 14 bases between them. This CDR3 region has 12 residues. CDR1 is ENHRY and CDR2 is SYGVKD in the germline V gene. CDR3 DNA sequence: TGTGCCATCCAAGGGACGGGCTATGAAGCTTTCTTT. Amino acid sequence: CAIQGTGYEAFF.

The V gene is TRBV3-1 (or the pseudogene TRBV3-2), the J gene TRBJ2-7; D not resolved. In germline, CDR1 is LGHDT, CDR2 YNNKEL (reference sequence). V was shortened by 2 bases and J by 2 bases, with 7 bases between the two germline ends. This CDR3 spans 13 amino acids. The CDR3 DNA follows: TGTGCCAGCAGCCAATTCACGACCTACGAGCAGTACTTC. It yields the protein CASSQFTTYEQYF.

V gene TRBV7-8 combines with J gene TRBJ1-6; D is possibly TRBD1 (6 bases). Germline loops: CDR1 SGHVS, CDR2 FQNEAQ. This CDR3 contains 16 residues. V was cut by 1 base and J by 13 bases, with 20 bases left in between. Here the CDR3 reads CASSLEGGGPAGPLHF. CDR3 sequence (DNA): TGTGCCAGCAGCTTAGAGGGGGGGGGACCGGCTGGGCCCCTCCACTTT.

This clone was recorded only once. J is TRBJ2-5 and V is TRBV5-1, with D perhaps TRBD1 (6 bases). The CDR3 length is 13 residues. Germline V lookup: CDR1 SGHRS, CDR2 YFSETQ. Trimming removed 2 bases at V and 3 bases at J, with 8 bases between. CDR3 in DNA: TGCGCCAGCAGCTTTAACAGGGAAGAGACCCAGTACTTC. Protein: CASSFNREETQYF.

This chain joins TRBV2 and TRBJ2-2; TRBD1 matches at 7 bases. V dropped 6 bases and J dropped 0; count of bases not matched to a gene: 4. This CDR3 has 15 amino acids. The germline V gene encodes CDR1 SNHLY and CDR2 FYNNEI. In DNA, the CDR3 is TGTGCCAGCAGCCCCGGGACAGCGAACACCGGGGAGCTGTTTTTT. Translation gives CASSPGTANTGELFF.

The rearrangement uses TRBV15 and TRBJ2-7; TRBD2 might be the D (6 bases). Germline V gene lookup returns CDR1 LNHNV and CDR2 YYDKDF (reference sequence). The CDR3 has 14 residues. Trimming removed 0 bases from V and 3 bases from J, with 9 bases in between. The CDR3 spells CATSREAGGYEQYF. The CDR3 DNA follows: TGTGCCACCAGCAGAGAGGCCGGGGGCTACGAGCAGTACTTC.

The CDR3 loop is CASTKAQGDSNYGYTF. CDR3 in DNA: TGTGCCAGCACTAAAGCACAGGGAGATTCTAACTATGGCTACACCTTC. The genes are TRBV3-1 (or the pseudogene TRBV3-2) and TRBJ1-2, with a tentative D call TRBD1 (6 bases). V was cut by 7 bases and J by 0 bases, with 18 bases left in between. The CDR3 has 16 residues. From germline, CDR1 is LGHDT and CDR2 YNNKEL (reference sequence).

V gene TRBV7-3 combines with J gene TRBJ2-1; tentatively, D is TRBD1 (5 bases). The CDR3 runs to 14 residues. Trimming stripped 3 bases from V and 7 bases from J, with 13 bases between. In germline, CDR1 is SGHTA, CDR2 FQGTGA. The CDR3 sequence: CASSFGGRVNEQFF. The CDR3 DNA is TGTGCCAGCAGCTTTGGTGGCAGGGTGAATGAGCAGTTCTTC. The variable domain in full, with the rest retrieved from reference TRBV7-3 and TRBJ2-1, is GAGVSQTPSNKVTEKGKYVELRCDPISGHTALYWYRQSLGQGPEFLIYFQGTGAADDSGLPNDRFFAVRPEGSVSTLKIQRTERGDSAVYLCASSFGGRVNEQFFGPGTRLTVL.

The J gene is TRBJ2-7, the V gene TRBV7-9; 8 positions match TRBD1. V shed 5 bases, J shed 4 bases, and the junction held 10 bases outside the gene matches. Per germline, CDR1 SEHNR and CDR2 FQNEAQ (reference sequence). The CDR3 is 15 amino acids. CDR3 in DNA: TGTGCCAGCAGCCCTCAGGGGGCGCTTCGGTACGAGCAGTACTTC. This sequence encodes CASSPQGALRYEQYF. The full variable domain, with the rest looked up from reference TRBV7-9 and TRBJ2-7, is DTGVSQNPRHKITKRGQNVTFRCDPISEHNRLYWYRQTLGQGPEFLTYFQNEAQLEKSRLLSDRFSAERPKGSFSTLEIQRTEQGDSAMYLCASSPQGALRYEQYFGPGTRLTVT.

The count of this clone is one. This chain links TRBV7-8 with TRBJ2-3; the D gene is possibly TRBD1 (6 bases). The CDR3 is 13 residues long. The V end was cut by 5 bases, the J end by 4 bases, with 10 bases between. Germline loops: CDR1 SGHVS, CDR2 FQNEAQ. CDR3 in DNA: TGTGCCAGCAGCATCGCAGGGGCAGATACGCAGTATTTT. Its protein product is CASSIAGADTQYF.

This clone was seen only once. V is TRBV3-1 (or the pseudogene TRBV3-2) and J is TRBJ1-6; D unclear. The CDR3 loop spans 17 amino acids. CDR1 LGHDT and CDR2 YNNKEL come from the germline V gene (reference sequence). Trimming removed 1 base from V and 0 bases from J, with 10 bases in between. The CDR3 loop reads CASSQVLQSSYNSPLHF. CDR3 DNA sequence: TGTGCCAGCAGCCAAGTGTTACAGAGCTCCTATAATTCACCCCTCCACTTT.

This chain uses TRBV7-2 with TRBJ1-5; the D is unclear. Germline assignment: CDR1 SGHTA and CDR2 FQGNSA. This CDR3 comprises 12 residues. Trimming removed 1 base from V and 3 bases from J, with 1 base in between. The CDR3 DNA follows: TGTGCCAGCAGCTTAGACAATCAGCCCCAGCATTTT. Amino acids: CASSLDNQPQHF.

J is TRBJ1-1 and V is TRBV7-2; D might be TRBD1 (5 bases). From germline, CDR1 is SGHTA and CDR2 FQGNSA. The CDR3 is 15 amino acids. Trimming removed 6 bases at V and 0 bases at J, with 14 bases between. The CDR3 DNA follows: TGTGCCAGCAGTCCCAATATGGGGGTGAACACTGAAGCTTTCTTT. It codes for CASSPNMGVNTEAFF.

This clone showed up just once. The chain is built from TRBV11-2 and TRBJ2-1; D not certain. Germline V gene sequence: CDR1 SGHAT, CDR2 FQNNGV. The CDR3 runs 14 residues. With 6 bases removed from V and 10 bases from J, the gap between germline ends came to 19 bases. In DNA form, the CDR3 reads TGTGCCAGCAGGTACGGGCCCCCTTATAGGGAGCAGTTCTTC. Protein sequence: CASRYGPPYREQFF.

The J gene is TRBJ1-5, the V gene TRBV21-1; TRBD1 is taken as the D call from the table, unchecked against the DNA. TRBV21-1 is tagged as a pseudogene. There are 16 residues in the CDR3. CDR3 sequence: CASSERGPQFNQPQHF. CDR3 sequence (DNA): TGTGCCAGCAGCGAAAGGGGTCCCCAGTTCAATCAGCCCCAGCATTTT.

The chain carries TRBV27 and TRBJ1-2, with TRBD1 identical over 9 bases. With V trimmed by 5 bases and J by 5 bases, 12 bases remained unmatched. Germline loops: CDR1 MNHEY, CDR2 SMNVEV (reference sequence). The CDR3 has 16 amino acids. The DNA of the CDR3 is TGTGCCAGCAGTACTCTAATACAGGGGGCGGGGTATGGCTACACCTTC. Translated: CASSTLIQGAGYGYTF.